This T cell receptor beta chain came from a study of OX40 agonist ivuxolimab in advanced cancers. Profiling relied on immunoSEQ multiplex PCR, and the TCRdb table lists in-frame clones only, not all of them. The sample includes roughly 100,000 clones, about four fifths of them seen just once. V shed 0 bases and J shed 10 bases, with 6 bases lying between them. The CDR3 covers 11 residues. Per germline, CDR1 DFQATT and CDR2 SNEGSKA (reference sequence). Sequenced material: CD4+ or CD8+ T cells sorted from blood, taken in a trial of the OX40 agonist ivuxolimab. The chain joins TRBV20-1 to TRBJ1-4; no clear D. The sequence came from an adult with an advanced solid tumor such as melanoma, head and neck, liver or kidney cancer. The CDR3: CSARDRRKLFF. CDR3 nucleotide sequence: TGCAGTGCTAGAGATAGGCGAAAACTGTTTTTT.